One sample yielded the 2 T cell receptor beta chains listed below, sequenced in a study of T cell responses to AZD1222 COVID-19 vaccine. Sequenced by immunoSEQ multiplex PCR; TCRdb stores in-frame clones only, minus some. The data contain 70,000 or so clones, roughly 78% of them seen just once; the ten biggest clones take up approximately 23%. Sequencing was performed on peripheral blood, taken on day 0 of MenACWY control vaccination. The receptors shown here come from an adult in good health.

CDR3 nucleotides: TGTGCCAGCACCCACGGGACAGGGTTGAACACTGAAGCTTTCTTT. This translates into CASTHGTGLNTEAFF. This chain links TRBV2 with TRBJ1-1, with 9 nucleotides matching TRBD1. Germline trimming cut 7 bases from V and 0 bases from J; bases unmatched to any gene: 6. Germline CDR1 and CDR2: SNHLY and FYNNEI. This CDR3 contains 15 residues.

The chain links TRBV9 to TRBJ1-6, with D unresolved. The germline CDR1 and CDR2 sequences are SGDLS and YYNGEE. This CDR3 contains 14 residues. Trimming took 1 base from V and 2 from J, leaving 4 bases between them. This CDR3 reads CASSVLPYNSPLHF. In DNA form, the CDR3 reads TGTGCCAGCAGCGTATTACCCTATAATTCACCCCTCCACTTT.